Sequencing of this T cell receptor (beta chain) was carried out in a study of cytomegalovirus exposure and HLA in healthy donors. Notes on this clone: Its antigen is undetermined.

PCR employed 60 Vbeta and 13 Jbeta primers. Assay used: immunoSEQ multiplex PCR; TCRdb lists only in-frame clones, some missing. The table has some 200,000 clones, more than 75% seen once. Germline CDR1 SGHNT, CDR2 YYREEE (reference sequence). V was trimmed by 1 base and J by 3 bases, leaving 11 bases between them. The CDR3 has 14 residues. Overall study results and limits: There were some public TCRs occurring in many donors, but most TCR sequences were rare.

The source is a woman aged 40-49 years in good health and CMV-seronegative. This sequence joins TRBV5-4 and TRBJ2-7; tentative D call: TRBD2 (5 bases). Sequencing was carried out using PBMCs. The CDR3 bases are TGTGCCAGCAGCTTGACCGACGGGAACTACGAGCAGTACTTC. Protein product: CASSLTDGNYEQYF.